This entry describes one T cell receptor beta chain. The specificity of this receptor is unknown. No base qualities exist here, and no much larger clone lies one base off it. The data belong to a study of cytomegalovirus exposure and HLA in healthy donors (dated by TCRdb to about 2017). A note on the overall study: In an earlier analysis of approximately 640 of the donors, around 300 Gb of sequence data and 100 million or so unique TCR beta sequences from about 179 million T cells were reported. Around 300 gigabases of sequencing data and 70 million to 100 million unique TCR sequences were included in an early release covering about 700 HLA-typed donors. Among the approximately 420 genotyped donors, around 81% belonged to the genetic ancestry cluster associated with self-reported Caucasian donors. The study was designed to test whether signatures of past pathogen exposure could be identified by cataloging public T cell receptors. The study profiled the T cell repertoires of hundreds of subjects by immunosequencing and related them to cytomegalovirus serostatus. Besides the first cohort of some 670 subjects, a separate validation cohort made up of 120 different subjects was used. High-throughput TCR immunosequencing, statistical association of individual TCRs with disease status, and machine learning were combined to predict cytomegalovirus infection status. In a later analysis, previously published TCR beta repertoires from roughly 710 donors were re-analyzed and high-resolution HLA genotyping was added so that TCR occurrence patterns could be studied. Rather than drawing on any new phenotypic data, the later analysis identified candidate immune exposures from TCR beta sequences and the way those sequences occurred across donors. An earlier analysis of several hundred of the donors used high-throughput TCR beta sequencing to judge whether each TCR beta V gene segment behaved as functional or pseudogenic. Donor age, sex, ethnicity and CMV serostatus were collected together with the repertoire data. A later genetic analysis used genome-wide SNP genotypes for about 65% of the roughly 700 donors, treating that subset as a discovery cohort. Every repertoire in the discovery cohort had been generated on one and the same sequencing platform. HLA typing covered class I and class II loci at four-digit resolution. The number of donors typed differed by locus, with about 629-640 for A, B, C, DRB1 and DQB1, around 500 for DQA1, nearly 610 for DPA1, and some 450 for DPB1. Because of strong linkage in the cohort, 4 to 6 DR-DQ haplotypes were treated as single units for association and clustering. Among 350 to 400 genotyped donors of the cohort, an average of approximately 250,000 unique TCR beta nucleotide sequences were sequenced per donor, approximately 20% of them non-productive.

The cohort consisted of more than 650 healthy bone marrow donors. At the time of sampling, every cohort member was nominally healthy, though immune exposures that went unrecorded were likely present. The donor was CMV seronegative and was included in the group of a few hundred seronegative cohort members. A peripheral blood sample was collected from each donor, and TCR beta sequencing was performed on peripheral blood mononuclear cells. Genomic DNA extraction from the blood cell samples was performed with the Qiagen DNeasy Blood Extraction Kit. Receptor amplification or capture employed the immunoSEQ multiplex PCR assay. For the multiplex PCR, a mixture combining 60 forward primers for TCR Vbeta segments and 13 reverse primers for TCR Jbeta segments was used. The CDR3 region of rearranged TCR beta genes was amplified from genomic DNA by a multiplex PCR assay. On the Illumina HiSeq System, the amplified TCR beta libraries were sequenced as 87-base-pair reads. In the authors' own workflow: Across the 670 or so repertoires, a later analysis counted about 81 million unique TCR beta chains, roughly 11 million of which were shared by at least two donors. A nearest-neighbor algorithm error-corrected the raw reads and collapsed the reads into unique sequences, merging closely related sequences to remove PCR and sequencing errors. To assign V, D and J gene segments, CDR3 sequences were aligned to IMGT reference sequences. Each retained sequence needed at least a six-nucleotide match to both a V gene segment and a J gene segment. Rearrangements were classified as productive when the CDR3 lacked stop codons and remained in frame with V and J, and all other rearrangements were classified as non-productive. Following IMGT convention, CDR3 was defined as the stretch from the second conserved V-encoded cysteine to the conserved J-encoded phenylalanine. The earlier analysis of about 560 of the donors excluded any sequence lacking an unambiguous match to a single V gene segment. In an earlier analysis of 587 of the donors, V segments were called functional above 56.7% productive rearrangements and were called segregating when the between-donor standard deviation exceeded 5%. A statistical classification framework was built to diagnose cytomegalovirus status from the catalog of TCR beta chain sequences. V and J gene assignment, in a later analysis, came from comparing TCR nucleotide sequences with IMGT/GENE-DB human TR gene sequences. In a later analysis, CDR3 sequences and most-parsimonious VDJ recombination scenarios were assigned using the TCRdist pipeline. In a later analysis, each TCR beta chain was defined by its CDR3 amino acid sequence together with its V-gene family, and reads without a unique V-gene family were excluded. A later analysis removed 550 to 650 highly shared, low-generation-probability nucleotide sequences to deal with suspected cross-contamination and a sequencing artifact. In a later analysis, a clonal expansion index was calculated for each public chain from normalized within-repertoire ranks of inferred template counts. In a later analysis, generation probabilities were computed with a VDJ recombination model fitted to out-of-frame rearrangements, and the resulting probabilities were checked against IGoR. Hypergeometric tests were used in a later analysis to score TCR-TCR, TCR-HLA and TCR-CMV co-occurrence, with a repertoire-size bias correction applied to the TCR pairs. A later analysis estimated false discovery rates by permuting HLA or CMV assignments 20 times. In a later analysis, co-occurring TCRs were grouped using DBSCAN, and TCRdist sequence similarity was added for clustering within HLA-allele-positive subsets. Repertoires with fewer than 30,000 or more than 120,000 public chains, plus five repertoires with anomalous nucleotide sharing, were excluded from co-occurrence clustering. The immuneACCESS repertoire file appears here via TCRdb, limited to in-frame rearrangements. These files lack a portion of the clones; in checked studies, under half of the deficit traces to unresolved V genes, and the cause of the others is not known. D and trimming come from the DNA, and the V and J calls and clone size come from that table. Recorded for this sample are over 100,000 clones; about 70% of them occurred a single time. The ten largest clonotypes hold around 0.79% of the sample.

Broader findings and caveats from the paper: Seventeen rarely observed V segments, including chromosome 9 orphons, were excluded from the earlier analysis of some 590 of the donors because counts were too low. Immune exposure information for the cohort was limited to CMV serostatus. A later genetic analysis reported fewer N-insertions in productive TCRs among donors in an Asian-associated ancestry cluster than the 666-donor mean. A later analysis found that most CMV-associated TCR beta chains appeared HLA-restricted, with HLA associations seemingly driven largely by CMV exposure. According to a later analysis, parvovirus B19, influenza, CMV and Epstein-Barr virus appeared linked to several top co-occurrence clusters. The presence/absence analyses assumed that sequencing depth was roughly uniform across donors, and that assumption may not be true. A later analysis found that TCR association rates varied across HLA loci, with DRB1 alleles showing the most associated TCRs and HLA-C alleles the fewest. Because HLA typing was missing for some donors at each locus, association tests included only the typed subset. Across donors, most TCR sequences were observed very rarely, whereas some public TCRs were present in many individuals. Linkage disequilibrium might explain the correlated functional status among segregating V segments, but an unknown experimental factor could not be excluded. Strong co-occurrence of HLA alleles, especially DR and DQ, made assigning TCR associations to individual alleles difficult. In vitro tests confirmed that a few of the cytomegalovirus-associated TCR beta chains recognize cytomegalovirus antigens. In a later genetic analysis, a missense DCLRE1C variant was associated with V-gene and J-gene trimming of TCR beta chains, and the association was replicated in an independent cohort. In the study, approximately 160 TCR beta chains were listed as associated with cytomegalovirus. It was suggested by the authors that the approach could potentially be generalized to other disease states and immunological phenotypes. A group of highly shared sequence variants was considered likely to be a technical artifact of the sequencing pipeline. Cytomegalovirus status was reported to be diagnosed by the classifier with high specificity and sensitivity in both the original and validation cohorts. At a false discovery rate of 0.05, a later analysis linked fewer than 20,000 TCR beta sequences to specific HLA alleles. In a later analysis, HLA-associated TCR beta chains were found to be more clonally expanded and to have lower generation probabilities than equally common non-associated chains. A further reported finding was that TCR beta sequences accurately predicted the HLA-A and HLA-B alleles for most subjects in the first cohort. In an earlier analysis of about 600 of the donors, most TCR beta V segments appeared in productive rearrangements about 87% or about 30% of the time, broadly matching IMGT annotations. This cohort had only TCR beta chains sequenced, and the lack of alpha or paired-chain data limited which features could be detected.

Sequencing was carried out using PBMCs. The sequence was obtained from a woman in her twenties or thirties in good health and CMV-seronegative.

The CDR3 loop reads CASSQAGTATNEKLFF. In nucleotide form, the sequence is TGTGCCAGCTCACAAGCCGGGACAGCAACTAATGAAAAACTGTTTTTT. The chain joins TRBV18 to TRBJ1-4; 7 central nucleotides agree with TRBD1. V loses 4 bases at its end and J loses 0 bases; junction bases beyond the gene matches: 5. The CDR3 holds 16 amino acids from the cysteine to the phenylalanine. Only the CDR3 DNA is retained, 48 bases long and in frame from the first base. Sequences KGHSH (CDR1) and LQKENI (CDR2) are obtained from the germline V gene.